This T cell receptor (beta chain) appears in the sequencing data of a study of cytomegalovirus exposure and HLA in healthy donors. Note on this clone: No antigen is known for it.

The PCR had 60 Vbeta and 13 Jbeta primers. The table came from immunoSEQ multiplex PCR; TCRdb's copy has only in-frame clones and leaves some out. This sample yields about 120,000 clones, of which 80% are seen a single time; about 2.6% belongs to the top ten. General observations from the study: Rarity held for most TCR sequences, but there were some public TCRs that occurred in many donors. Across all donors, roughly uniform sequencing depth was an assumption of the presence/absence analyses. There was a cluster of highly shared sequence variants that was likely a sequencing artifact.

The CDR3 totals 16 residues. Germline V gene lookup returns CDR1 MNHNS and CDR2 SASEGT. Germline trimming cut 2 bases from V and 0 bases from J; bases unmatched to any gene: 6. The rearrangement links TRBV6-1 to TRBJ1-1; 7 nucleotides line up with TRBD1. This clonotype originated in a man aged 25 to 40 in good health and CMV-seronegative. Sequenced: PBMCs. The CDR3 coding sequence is TGTGCCAGCAGTGAACTCAGGGGGACCGTGAACACTGAAGCTTTCTTT. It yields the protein CASSELRGTVNTEAFF.